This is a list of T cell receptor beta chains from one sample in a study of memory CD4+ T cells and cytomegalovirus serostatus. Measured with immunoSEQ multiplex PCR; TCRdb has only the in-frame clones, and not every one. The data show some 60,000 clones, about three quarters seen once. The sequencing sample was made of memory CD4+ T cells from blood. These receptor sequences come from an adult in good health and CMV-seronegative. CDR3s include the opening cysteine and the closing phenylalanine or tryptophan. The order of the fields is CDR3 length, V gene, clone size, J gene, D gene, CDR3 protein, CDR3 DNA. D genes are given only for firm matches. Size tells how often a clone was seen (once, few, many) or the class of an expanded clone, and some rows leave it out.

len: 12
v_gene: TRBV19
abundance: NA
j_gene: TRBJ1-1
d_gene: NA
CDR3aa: CASSIEAVEAFF
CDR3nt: TGTGCCAGTAGTATAGAAGCGGTCGAAGCTTTCTTT

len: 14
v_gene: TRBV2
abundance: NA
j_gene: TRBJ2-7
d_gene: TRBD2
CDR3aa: CASSETSGNYEQYF
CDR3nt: TGTGCCAGCAGCGAGACTAGCGGCAACTACGAGCAGTACTTC

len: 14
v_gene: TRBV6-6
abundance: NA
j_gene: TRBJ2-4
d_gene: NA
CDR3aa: CASTGDKSGNIQYF
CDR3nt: TGTGCCAGCACCGGGGACAAGTCTGGAAACATTCAGTACTTC

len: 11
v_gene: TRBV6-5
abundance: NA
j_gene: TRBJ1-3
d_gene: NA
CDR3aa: CASSYGTAIYF
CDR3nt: TGTGCCAGCAGTTACGGGACGGCAATATATTTT

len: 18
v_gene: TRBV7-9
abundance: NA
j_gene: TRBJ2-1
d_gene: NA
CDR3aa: CASSLAIVERTSYNEQFF
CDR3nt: TGTGCCAGCAGCTTGGCAATTGTAGAGAGAACTTCCTACAATGAGCAGTTCTTC

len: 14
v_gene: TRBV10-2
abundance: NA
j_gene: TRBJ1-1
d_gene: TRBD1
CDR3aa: CASRWTGPNTEAFF
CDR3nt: TGCGCCAGCAGGTGGACAGGCCCGAACACTGAAGCTTTCTTT

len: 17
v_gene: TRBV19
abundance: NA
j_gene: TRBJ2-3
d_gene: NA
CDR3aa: CASSIDLRGAITDTQYF
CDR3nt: TGTGCCAGTAGTATAGATTTGAGGGGAGCCATCACAGATACGCAGTATTTT

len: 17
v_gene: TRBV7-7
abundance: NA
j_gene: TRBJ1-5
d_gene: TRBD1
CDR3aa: CASSWSPGQAVNQPQHF
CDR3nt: TGTGCCAGCAGCTGGAGTCCGGGACAGGCTGTAAATCAGCCCCAGCATTTT

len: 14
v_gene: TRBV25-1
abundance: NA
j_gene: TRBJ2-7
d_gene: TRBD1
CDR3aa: CASKQGAPTYEQYF
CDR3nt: TGTGCCAGCAAGCAGGGGGCCCCAACCTACGAGCAGTACTTC

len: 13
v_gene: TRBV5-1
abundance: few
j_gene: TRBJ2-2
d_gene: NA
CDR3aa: CASSLGNTGELFF
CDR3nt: TGCGCCAGCAGCTTGGGGAACACCGGGGAGCTGTTTTTT

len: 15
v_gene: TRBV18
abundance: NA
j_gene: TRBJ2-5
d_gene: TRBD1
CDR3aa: CASSPGQGVQETQYF
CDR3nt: TGTGCCAGCTCACCAGGGCAGGGGGTTCAAGAGACCCAGTACTTC

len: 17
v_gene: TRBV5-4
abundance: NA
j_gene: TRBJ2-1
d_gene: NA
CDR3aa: CASSPSGTGSSYNEQFF
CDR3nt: TGTGCCAGCAGTCCTTCAGGGACGGGGAGCTCCTACAATGAGCAGTTCTTC

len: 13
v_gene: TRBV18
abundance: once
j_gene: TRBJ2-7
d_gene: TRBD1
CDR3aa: CASSPTGSGEQYF
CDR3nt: TGTGCCAGCTCACCGACAGGGTCGGGCGAGCAGTACTTC

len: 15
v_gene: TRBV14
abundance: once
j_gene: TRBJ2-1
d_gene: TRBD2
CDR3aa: CASSQEFRAGGNKFF
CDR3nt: TGTGCCAGCAGCCAAGAATTTAGGGCGGGAGGGAATAAGTTCTTC

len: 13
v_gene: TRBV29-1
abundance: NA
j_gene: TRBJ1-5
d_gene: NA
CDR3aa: CSVDLGRGQPQHF
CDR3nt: TGCAGCGTTGATTTGGGGAGGGGACAGCCCCAGCATTTT

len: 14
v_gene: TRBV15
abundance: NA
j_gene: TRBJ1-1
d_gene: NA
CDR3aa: CATSRVRQNTEAFF
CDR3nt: TGTGCCACCAGCAGAGTGCGACAGAACACTGAAGCTTTCTTT

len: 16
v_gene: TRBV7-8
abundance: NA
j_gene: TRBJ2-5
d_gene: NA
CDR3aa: CASRRQIGRQQETQYF
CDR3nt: TGTGCCAGCAGACGACAGATTGGCAGACAACAAGAGACCCAGTACTTC